The 28 T cell receptor beta chains below were found in one sample sequenced in a study of T cell responses to AZD1222 COVID-19 vaccine. The assay was immunoSEQ multiplex PCR, and TCRdb's table has in-frame clones only and misses some. The table lists around 50,000 clones, about 81% of them singletons. The sample consisted of peripheral blood, taken on day 0 of AZD1222 vaccination. The source of these receptors is an adult in good health.

The CDR3 nucleotides are TGTGCCACTCTATCGGGGTTTGGCTACACCTTC. Its translation: CATLSGFGYTF. J is TRBJ1-2 and V is TRBV28, with D hard to call. V lost 10 bases to trimming and J lost 7 bases, with 13 bases between them. CDR1 is MDHEN and CDR2 is SYDVKM in the germline V gene. This CDR3 is 11 amino acids long.

The V and J genes are TRBV21-1 and TRBJ1-5; the DNA was not used to check the table's D call, TRBD1. TRBV21-1 is a listed pseudogene. The CDR3 sequence is 16 residues long. CDR3 amino acids: CASRTGPSASNQPQHF. Written as DNA, the CDR3 is TGTGCCAGCAGGACAGGGCCCTCAGCCAGCAATCAGCCCCAGCATTTT.

V is TRBV7-2 and J is TRBJ2-3; possible D gene TRBD2, 5 bases. This CDR3 has 15 residues. CDR1 is SGHTA, CDR2 FQGNSA, per germline. Trimming removed 1 base from V and 6 bases from J, with 14 bases in between. CDR3 bases: TGTGCCAGCAGCTTAGGGGATGCTAGAGGGGATACGCAGTATTTT. It translates to CASSLGDARGDTQYF.

The rearrangement joins TRBV12-3 or TRBV12-4 to TRBJ1-2, with TRBD1 matching over 7 bases. The CDR3 covers 13 residues. V lost 6 bases and J lost 6; bases outside the gene matches: 7. CDR3 in amino acids: CASRPDRLDGYTF. The CDR3 DNA sequence: TGTGCCAGCAGGCCGGACAGGTTAGATGGCTACACCTTC.

In this sample, this clone turned up a few times. V and J are TRBV7-9 and TRBJ1-2; 7 bases align to TRBD1. The CDR3 has 13 residues. In germline, CDR1 is SEHNR, CDR2 FQNEAQ (reference sequence). The ends lost 8 bases at V and 5 bases at J; junction bases unmatched: 8. CDR3 DNA sequence: TGTGCCAGCTGCGGGACAGCGGGATATGGCTACACCTTC. Translating it yields CASCGTAGYGYTF. Filled out from reference TRBV7-9 and TRBJ1-2, the complete variable domain reads DTGVSQNPRHKITKRGQNVTFRCDPISEHNRLYWYRQTLGQGPEFLTYFQNEAQLEKSRLLSDRFSAERPKGSFSTLEIQRTEQGDSAMYLCASCGTAGYGYTFGSGTRLTVV.

This rearrangement joins TRBV15 to TRBJ1-4; 8 positions match TRBD1. This CDR3 contains 15 residues. Germline V gene sequence: CDR1 LNHNV, CDR2 YYDKDF (reference sequence). V gave up 3 bases and J gave up 3 bases; unmatched junction bases: 3. DNA for the CDR3: TGTGCCACCAGCAGCCGGGACAGGCCTAATGAAAAACTGTTTTTT. Its protein is CATSSRDRPNEKLFF.

The chain links TRBV11-3 to TRBJ1-1; D call uncertain. This CDR3 has 13 residues. V gave up 2 bases and J gave up 4 bases, with 8 bases separating them. CDR1 is SGHNT, CDR2 YENEEA, per germline. The CDR3 sequence is CASSLSPFTEAFF. DNA of the CDR3: TGTGCCAGCAGCTTATCTCCTTTCACTGAAGCTTTCTTT.

This clone was seen more than once but under ten times. The gene calls are TRBV9 and TRBJ1-4; D possibly corresponds to TRBD1 (6 bases). The CDR3 totals 17 residues. CDR1 and CDR2 from the germline V gene are SGDLS and YYNGEE. Trimming removed 3 bases at V and 5 bases at J, with 20 bases between. The CDR3: CASSDSTRTAGNEKLFF. The CDR3 DNA reads TGTGCCAGCAGCGATAGCACAAGGACAGCCGGGAATGAAAAACTGTTTTTT.

The chain combines TRBV6-1 with TRBJ2-4, with 7 positions matching TRBD2. V shed 4 bases and J 0 bases; nucleotides not matched to a gene: 9. Germline V lookup: CDR1 MNHNS, CDR2 SASEGT. The length of the CDR3 is 17 residues. CDR3 amino acids: CASSGLPGGLAKNIQYF. CDR3 bases: TGTGCCAGCAGTGGACTTCCGGGGGGTCTAGCCAAAAACATTCAGTACTTC.

V usage is TRBV6-5 and J usage is TRBJ1-5; no clear D. The CDR3 extends over 15 amino acids. Germline CDR1 reads MNHEY; CDR2 reads SVGAGI. Trimming left V 0 bases short and J 1 base short, with 7 bases between. The CDR3 reads CASSYSRSSNQPQHF. In DNA, the CDR3 is TGTGCCAGCAGTTACTCGAGGTCCAGCAATCAGCCCCAGCATTTT.

The rearrangement joins TRBV10-3 to TRBJ1-1; 12 nucleotides line up with TRBD1. This CDR3 spans 16 amino acids. Germline CDR1 reads ENHRY; CDR2 reads SYGVKD. Trimming at V came to 3 bases and at J to 4 bases, leaving 6 bases not matched to a gene. The DNA of the CDR3 is TGTGCCATCAGTGATGGGACAGGGGGCCGGGGCACTGAAGCTTTCTTT. This codes for CAISDGTGGRGTEAFF.

The genes are TRBV3-1 (or the pseudogene TRBV3-2) and TRBJ1-5; 10 nucleotides match TRBD1. This CDR3 is built from 15 residues. Germline assignment: CDR1 LGHDT and CDR2 YNNKEL (reference sequence). Trimming cost V 5 bases and J 3 bases; bases outside gene matches: 4. The CDR3 nucleotides are TGTGCCAGCAGCAGGGACAGGGGCCCCAATCAGCCCCAGCATTTT. Amino acids: CASSRDRGPNQPQHF.

In its sample, this clone was seen once. The chain combines TRBV12-3 or TRBV12-4 with TRBJ1-2, with 7 positions matching TRBD1. Germline trimming cut 7 bases from V and 8 bases from J; bases unmatched to any gene: 7. The CDR3 extends over 12 amino acids. In nucleotides, the CDR3 is TGTGCCAGCAAGGGGGCTGAGGGAGGCTACACCTTC. Translation: CASKGAEGGYTF.

The chain uses TRBV5-1 and TRBJ2-5; TRBD2 might be the D (6 bases). Trimming took 4 bases from V and 2 from J, leaving 12 bases between them. CDR3 size: 14 residues. Looked up from germline, CDR1 is SGHRS and CDR2 is YFSETQ. CDR3 sequence: CASSLGLLQETQYF. CDR3 DNA sequence: TGCGCCAGCAGCCTGGGACTGCTACAAGAGACCCAGTACTTC.

The V call is TRBV7-6, the J call TRBJ2-6, with 9 bases identical to TRBD1. This CDR3 has 20 residues. V shed 1 base, J shed 0 bases, and the junction held 10 bases outside the gene matches. Per germline, CDR1 SGHVS and CDR2 FNYEAQ. The CDR3 sequence: CASSLDVVGTGTSGANVLTF. As DNA, the CDR3 is TGTGCCAGCAGCTTAGACGTCGTTGGGACAGGGACCTCTGGGGCCAACGTCCTGACTTTC.

The CDR3 spells CASSLGGGALTYGYTF. The CDR3 region has the DNA TGTGCCAGCAGCTTAGGGGGTGGGGCATTGACCTATGGCTACACCTTC. The V gene is TRBV7-2, the J gene TRBJ1-2; D is possibly TRBD1 (5 bases). Deletions cut 1 base from V and 4 bases from J, with 16 bases between. CDR3 length: 16 amino acids. The germline V gene has CDR1 SGHTA and CDR2 FQGNSA.

This clone is termed medium-sized. V and J are TRBV7-3 and TRBJ1-1; possibly TRBD1 for D (5 bases). Trimming removed 5 bases from V and 3 bases from J, with 10 bases in between. The CDR3 is 13 residues long. Per germline, CDR1 SGHTA and CDR2 FQGTGA. The CDR3 protein is CASSTGSDTEAFF. CDR3 DNA sequence: TGTGCCAGCAGCACAGGTTCTGACACTGAAGCTTTCTTT.

This clone was recorded a few times. The sample contains more than one DNA sequence encoding this CDR3. The chain links TRBV5-6 to TRBJ2-5; 7 bases fit TRBD2. The ends lost 1 base at V and 5 bases at J; junction bases unmatched: 8. Germline V gives CDR1 SGHDT, CDR2 YYEEEE. This CDR3 has 15 amino acids. Here the CDR3 reads CASSLRAGVTETQYF. CDR3 in DNA: TGTGCCAGCAGCTTGAGGGCGGGAGTTACGGAGACCCAGTACTTC.

CDR3 sequence reads: CASKSPGPEAFF. DNA of the CDR3: TGTGCCAGCAAGTCACCGGGGCCTGAAGCTTTCTTT. The chain recombines TRBV19 with TRBJ1-1, with a tentative D call TRBD1 (5 bases). This CDR3 has 12 amino acids. Trimming shortened V by 9 bases and J by 6 bases, and 14 bases separated the two germline ends. Per germline, CDR1 LNHDA and CDR2 SQIVND (reference sequence).

CDR3 DNA sequence: TGTGCCAGCAGGATGGACTCTTACAATGAGCAGTTCTTC. Amino acid sequence: CASRMDSYNEQFF. The rearrangement uses TRBV2 and TRBJ2-1; tentatively, D is TRBD2 (5 bases). V lost 6 bases to trimming and J lost 4 bases, with 10 bases between them. The CDR3 runs 13 residues. Germline V lookup: CDR1 SNHLY, CDR2 FYNNEI.

The J gene is TRBJ1-3, the V gene TRBV6-5; D is unclear. The germline V and J ends were trimmed by 6 bases and 4 bases, with 4 bases remaining between them. Germline V lookup: CDR1 MNHEY, CDR2 SVGAGI. This CDR3 has 11 residues. The CDR3 DNA reads TGTGCCAGCAGGGCCGGAAACACCATATATTTT. Protein: CASRAGNTIYF.

The rearrangement uses TRBV9 and TRBJ2-3; no clear D. The ends were cut back, 6 bases at V and 2 bases at J, with 10 bases in the middle. This CDR3 has 13 residues. Germline CDR1 SGDLS, CDR2 YYNGEE. CDR3 residues: CASIKLATDTQYF. The CDR3 coding sequence is TGTGCCAGCATCAAACTGGCCACAGATACGCAGTATTTT.

This rearrangement joins TRBV7-2 to TRBJ2-3, with 8 bases identical to TRBD1. Germline V gene sequence: CDR1 SGHTA, CDR2 FQGNSA. Losses at the gene ends were 3 bases for V and 9 bases for J; bases not matched to a gene: 5. The CDR3 covers 13 residues. The CDR3 DNA follows: TGTGCCAGCAGCTTCGACAGGGGATCAACGCAGTATTTT. Amino acids: CASSFDRGSTQYF.

The sample holds a few counts of this clone. This chain uses TRBV2 with TRBJ1-3, with unresolved D. Trimming removed 10 bases from V and 0 bases from J, with 10 bases in between. Germline-derived CDR1 and CDR2 are SNHLY and FYNNEI. There are 13 residues in the CDR3. The CDR3 reads CATGRLSGNTIYF. The CDR3 region has the DNA TGTGCCACCGGACGGCTCTCTGGAAACACCATATATTTT.

The chain joins TRBV20-1 to TRBJ2-7, with D unclear. Germline V gene lookup returns CDR1 DFQATT and CDR2 SNEGSKA (reference sequence). The CDR3 has 14 amino acids. V lost 3 bases, J lost 5 bases, and 17 bases lay in between. CDR3 region: CSASKDSVGHEQYF. The CDR3, as DNA: TGCAGTGCTAGTAAGGATTCCGTTGGCCACGAGCAGTACTTC.

The rearrangement links TRBV19 to TRBJ2-2; weak D call: TRBD2 (5 bases). Trimming shortened V by 7 bases and J by 7 bases, and 7 bases separated the two germline ends. Looked up from germline, CDR1 is LNHDA and CDR2 is SQIVND (reference sequence). The CDR3 runs 11 residues. The CDR3 nucleotides read TGTGCCAGTAAGCGGTTCGGGGAGCTGTTTTTT. It yields the protein CASKRFGELFF.

This CDR3 is CASSDITGGISTDTQYF. CDR3 DNA: TGCGCCAGCAGTGATATAACGGGAGGGATTTCCACAGATACGCAGTATTTT. The chain uses TRBV10-2 and TRBJ2-3, with 8 bases fitting TRBD2. Germline lookup yields CDR1 WSHSY and CDR2 SAAADI. Unmatched junction bases numbered 10, after V lost 3 bases and J lost 2 bases. This CDR3 contains 17 residues.

The chain joins TRBV7-9 to TRBJ2-7; D possibly matches TRBD1 or TRBD2 (7 bases each). CDR3 size: 16 residues. Germline lookup yields CDR1 SEHNR and CDR2 FQNEAQ (reference sequence). The ends were cut back, 4 bases at V and 2 bases at J, with 18 bases in the middle. In DNA form, the CDR3 reads TGTGCCAGCAGCTCCCGGGGGGAACAGGGGACCTACGAGCAGTACTTC. It specifies CASSSRGEQGTYEQYF.